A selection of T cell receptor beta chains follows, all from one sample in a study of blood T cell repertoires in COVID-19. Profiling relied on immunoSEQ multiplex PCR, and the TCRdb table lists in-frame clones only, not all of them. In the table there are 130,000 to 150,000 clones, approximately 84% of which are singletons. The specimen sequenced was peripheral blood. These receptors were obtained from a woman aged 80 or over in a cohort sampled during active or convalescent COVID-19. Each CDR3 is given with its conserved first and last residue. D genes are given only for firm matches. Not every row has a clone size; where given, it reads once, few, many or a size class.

CDR3 protein: CSVAGQGQYNEQFF
CDR3 DNA: TGCAGCGTTGCGGGGCAGGGGCAGTACAATGAGCAGTTCTTC
V gene: TRBV29-1
J gene: TRBJ2-1
D gene: .
clone size: .

CDR3 protein: CASSPGGVRVQETQYF
CDR3 DNA: TGTGCCAGCAGTCCCGGCGGGGTGAGGGTACAAGAGACCCAGTACTTC
V gene: TRBV11-1
J gene: TRBJ2-5
D gene: .
clone size: .

CDR3 protein: CASSPLSGADTQYF
CDR3 DNA: TGTGCCAGCAGCCCCCTTAGCGGGGCGGATACGCAGTATTTT
V gene: TRBV3-1/TRBV3-2
J gene: TRBJ2-3
D gene: TRBD2
clone size: .

CDR3 protein: CASSLRTGFEAFF
CDR3 DNA: TGCGCCAGCAGCCTTCGGACAGGATTCGAAGCTTTCTTT
V gene: TRBV5-1
J gene: TRBJ1-1
D gene: TRBD1
clone size: .

CDR3 protein: CASSVTGTGGIYDGYTF
CDR3 DNA: TGTGCCAGCAGCGTGACCGGGACAGGGGGCATCTACGATGGCTACACCTTC
V gene: TRBV9
J gene: TRBJ1-2
D gene: TRBD1
clone size: once

CDR3 protein: CASSSTGLGNTEAFF
CDR3 DNA: TGCGCCAGCAGCTCAACAGGGTTAGGGAACACTGAAGCTTTCTTT
V gene: TRBV5-1
J gene: TRBJ1-1
D gene: .
clone size: few

CDR3 protein: CASSSGGRYYGYTF
CDR3 DNA: TGTGCCAGCAGTTCAGGGGGGCGGTACTATGGCTACACCTTC
V gene: TRBV6-5
J gene: TRBJ1-2
D gene: TRBD1
clone size: .

CDR3 protein: CASSSRIVLGYGYTF
CDR3 DNA: TGTGCCAGCAGCTCGCGAATAGTTCTCGGCTATGGCTACACCTTC
V gene: TRBV7-2
J gene: TRBJ1-2
D gene: .
clone size: .

CDR3 protein: CASSRASGAEYNEQFF
CDR3 DNA: TGTGCCAGCAGCCGAGCCAGCGGGGCCGAATACAATGAGCAGTTCTTC
V gene: TRBV4-2
J gene: TRBJ2-1
D gene: TRBD2
clone size: .

CDR3 protein: CASSQPSGGLTDTQYF
CDR3 DNA: TGCGCCAGCAGCCAACCAAGCGGGGGGCTCACAGATACGCAGTATTTT
V gene: TRBV4-1
J gene: TRBJ2-3
D gene: TRBD2
clone size: .

CDR3 protein: CASTPRRGEQGMASYNEQFF
CDR3 DNA: TGTGCCAGCACCCCGCGGAGGGGCGAACAGGGGATGGCTTCCTACAATGAGCAGTTCTTC
V gene: TRBV11-3
J gene: TRBJ2-1
D gene: .
clone size: .

CDR3 protein: CASSLRDRVIGYTF
CDR3 DNA: TGTGCCAGCAGCCTCCGGGACAGGGTTATTGGCTACACCTTC
V gene: TRBV9
J gene: TRBJ1-2
D gene: TRBD1
clone size: .

CDR3 protein: CASGSGRQGRAGELFF
CDR3 DNA: TGTGCTAGTGGAAGTGGGCGACAGGGCCGGGCCGGGGAGCTGTTTTTT
V gene: TRBV12-5
J gene: TRBJ2-2
D gene: TRBD1
clone size: .

CDR3 protein: CASTPGTNTEAFF
CDR3 DNA: TGTGCCAGCACCCCTGGCACGAACACTGAAGCTTTCTTT
V gene: TRBV6-5
J gene: TRBJ1-1
D gene: .
clone size: once

CDR3 protein: CASSLRAGGMAEAFF
CDR3 DNA: TGTGCCAGCAGCTTAAGGGCAGGGGGTATGGCTGAAGCTTTCTTT
V gene: TRBV7-3
J gene: TRBJ1-1
D gene: TRBD1
clone size: few

CDR3 protein: CASSGRLVFTGELFF
CDR3 DNA: TGTGCCAGCAGCGGACGACTAGTTTTCACCGGGGAGCTGTTTTTT
V gene: TRBV7-2
J gene: TRBJ2-2
D gene: .
clone size: .

CDR3 protein: CATREGELEKLFF
CDR3 DNA: TGTGCCACCCGAGAGGGGGAGTTGGAAAAACTGTTTTTT
V gene: TRBV12-3/TRBV12-4
J gene: TRBJ1-4
D gene: .
clone size: .

CDR3 protein: CASSIRGNTEAFF
CDR3 DNA: TGTGCCAGTAGTATAAGGGGGAACACTGAAGCTTTCTTT
V gene: TRBV19
J gene: TRBJ1-1
D gene: .
clone size: .

CDR3 protein: CASSQNAGSQETQYF
CDR3 DNA: TGCGCCAGCAGCCAAAATGCGGGATCACAAGAGACCCAGTACTTC
V gene: TRBV4-3
J gene: TRBJ2-5
D gene: .
clone size: few

CDR3 protein: CASRLRQANTEAFF
CDR3 DNA: TGTGCCAGCAGGTTACGACAGGCAAACACTGAAGCTTTCTTT
V gene: TRBV28
J gene: TRBJ1-1
D gene: .
clone size: .

CDR3 protein: CASSQVPGTAYEQYF
CDR3 DNA: TGCGCCAGCAGCCAGGTCCCCGGGACTGCGTACGAGCAGTACTTC
V gene: TRBV4-1
J gene: TRBJ2-7
D gene: .
clone size: .

CDR3 protein: CASSLALGKGGQFF
CDR3 DNA: TGTGCCAGCAGCTTAGCGTTGGGGAAAGGGGGGCAGTTCTTC
V gene: TRBV7-2
J gene: TRBJ2-1
D gene: .
clone size: .

CDR3 protein: CASSFLPTSSYEQYF
CDR3 DNA: TGTGCCAGCAGCTTTCTTCCAACGAGCTCCTACGAGCAGTACTTC
V gene: TRBV7-2
J gene: TRBJ2-7
D gene: .
clone size: .

CDR3 protein: CASSETGKNIQYF
CDR3 DNA: TGTGCCAGCAGTGAGACAGGAAAAAACATTCAGTACTTC
V gene: TRBV28
J gene: TRBJ2-4
D gene: .
clone size: .

CDR3 protein: CASRLGLNSPLHF
CDR3 DNA: TGTGCCAGCAGGTTAGGGCTCAATTCACCCCTCCACTTT
V gene: TRBV12-3/TRBV12-4
J gene: TRBJ1-6
D gene: .
clone size: .

CDR3 protein: CASSFTLRSGYTF
CDR3 DNA: TGTGCCAGCAGCTTCACTCTAAGGAGTGGCTACACCTTC
V gene: TRBV7-9
J gene: TRBJ1-2
D gene: .
clone size: .

CDR3 protein: CASSFPGPNTIYF
CDR3 DNA: TGTGCCAGCAGCTTCCCAGGGCCAAACACCATATATTTT
V gene: TRBV7-9
J gene: TRBJ1-3
D gene: .
clone size: .

CDR3 protein: CASSQVAGTEAFF
CDR3 DNA: TGCGCCAGCAGCCAAGTGGCGGGCACTGAAGCTTTCTTT
V gene: TRBV4-1
J gene: TRBJ1-1
D gene: .
clone size: few

CDR3 protein: CASSPGTGMNTEAFF
CDR3 DNA: TGTGCCAGCAGCCCCGGGACAGGAATGAACACTGAAGCTTTCTTT
V gene: TRBV7-9
J gene: TRBJ1-1
D gene: TRBD1
clone size: .

CDR3 protein: CAISGVNQPQHF
CDR3 DNA: TGTGCCATTTCAGGGGTTAATCAGCCCCAGCATTTT
V gene: TRBV10-3
J gene: TRBJ1-5
D gene: .
clone size: .

CDR3 protein: CASSQAPIRGRQRVGELFF
CDR3 DNA: TGCGCCAGCAGCCAAGCGCCAATACGAGGCAGGCAGAGGGTCGGGGAGCTGTTTTTT
V gene: TRBV4-3
J gene: TRBJ2-2
D gene: .
clone size: .

CDR3 protein: CASSRDRAYQPQHF
CDR3 DNA: TGTGCCAGCTCACGCGACAGGGCCTATCAGCCCCAGCATTTT
V gene: TRBV18
J gene: TRBJ1-5
D gene: TRBD1
clone size: .

CDR3 protein: CASSYLGNTIYF
CDR3 DNA: TGTGCCAGCAGTTACCTGGGAAACACCATATATTTT
V gene: TRBV6-2/TRBV6-3
J gene: TRBJ1-3
D gene: .
clone size: .

CDR3 protein: CASSQAGSGDYNEQFF
CDR3 DNA: TGCGCCAGCAGCCAAGCCGGGAGTGGGGACTACAATGAGCAGTTCTTC
V gene: TRBV4-3
J gene: TRBJ2-1
D gene: .
clone size: .

CDR3 protein: CASSYGTIENIQYF
CDR3 DNA: TGTGCCAGCAGCTACGGGACTATAGAAAACATTCAGTACTTC
V gene: TRBV11-2
J gene: TRBJ2-4
D gene: TRBD2
clone size: .

CDR3 protein: CASSQDIGTRMNTEAFF
CDR3 DNA: TGTGCCAGCAGCCAAGATATAGGGACAAGAATGAACACTGAAGCTTTCTTT
V gene: TRBV3-1/TRBV3-2
J gene: TRBJ1-1
D gene: .
clone size: once

CDR3 protein: CASSLWGSGVKAEAFF
CDR3 DNA: TGTGCCAGCAGTTTATGGGGGTCAGGGGTAAAGGCTGAAGCTTTCTTT
V gene: TRBV28
J gene: TRBJ1-1
D gene: .
clone size: .

CDR3 protein: CASNPGTSRRSYNEQFF
CDR3 DNA: TGTGCCAGCAATCCCGGGACTTCTCGTCGCTCCTACAATGAGCAGTTCTTC
V gene: TRBV6-4
J gene: TRBJ2-1
D gene: .
clone size: .

CDR3 protein: CASSTETGQNSPLHF
CDR3 DNA: TGCGCCAGCAGCACCGAGACAGGGCAAAATTCACCCCTCCACTTT
V gene: TRBV5-1
J gene: TRBJ1-6
D gene: TRBD1
clone size: few

CDR3 protein: CASSLAGGAGELFF
CDR3 DNA: TGTGCCAGCAGCCTCGCCGGGGGGGCCGGGGAGCTGTTTTTT
V gene: TRBV5-4
J gene: TRBJ2-2
D gene: TRBD2
clone size: .

CDR3 protein: CASSDAGPQPQHF
CDR3 DNA: TGTGCCAGCAGTGACGCGGGGCCTCAGCCCCAGCATTTT
V gene: TRBV6-2/TRBV6-3
J gene: TRBJ1-5
D gene: .
clone size: .